This T cell receptor beta chain stems from a study of OX40 agonist ivuxolimab in advanced cancers. Study overall: Patient treatment consisted of intravenous ivuxolimab administration every 2 weeks at 0.01 to 10 mg/kg.

Note on this clone: Its cognate antigen is unknown.

The junction had 2 bases not matched to a gene; V was cut back by 4 bases and J by 3 bases. The CDR3 covers 14 residues. The V gene's germline CDR1 is SEHNR and CDR2 FQNEAQ (reference sequence). TCRdb's copy holds only in-frame clones and misses some; the assay was immunoSEQ multiplex PCR. The table has over 65,000 clones, 84% seen once; the top ten hold around 0.8%. Study results and limitations: Low normalized T-cell clonal expansion also characterized some of the nonresponders. Averaged across samples, CD8+ T cells carried more expanded clones than CD4+ did.

The material sequenced was CD4+ or CD8+ T cells sorted from blood, taken in a trial of the OX40 agonist ivuxolimab. The chain combines TRBV7-9 with TRBJ1-4, with TRBD1 matching over 7 bases. This TCR was sampled from an adult with an advanced solid tumor such as melanoma, head and neck, liver or kidney cancer. DNA of the CDR3: TGTGCCAGCAGCTCGGGACAGTCTAATGAAAAACTGTTTTTT. It codes for CASSSGQSNEKLFF.